Each of the 19 T cell receptor beta chains below was sequenced from the same sample in a study of T-cell reconstitution after alpha-beta-depleted transplantation in children. Library preparation (for TCRbeta) was performed with unique molecular identifiers. TCRdb analysed the PCR reads with MiXCR anew, one entry per CDR3 protein. Of approximately 500,000 distinct CDR3 sequences detected, over 25% appear once; the ten largest clones hold 30% to 40%. Sequenced material: PBMCs, taken before TCRalphabeta/CD19-depleted stem cell transplant. All receptors derive from a boy younger than two with Wiskott-Aldrich syndrome, due to receive a stem cell transplant.

This clonotype was observed once. This chain uses TRBV6-1 with TRBJ1-3, with D possibly matching TRBD1 (6 bases). The V gene's germline CDR1 is MNHNS and CDR2 SASEGT. Trimming cost V 2 bases and J 6 bases, with 8 bases left between them. The CDR3 runs 13 residues. CDR3: CASSERGVNTIYF. The CDR3 coding sequence is TGTGCCAGCAGTGAAAGGGGGGTAAACACCATATATTTT.

The V and J genes are TRBV5-1 and TRBJ1-1; 7 bases map to TRBD1. Looked up from germline, CDR1 is SGHRS and CDR2 is YFSETQ. The CDR3 consists of 13 residues. Unmatched junction bases numbered 10, after V lost 3 bases and J lost 11 bases. For the CDR3, the DNA is TGCGCCAGCAGCTACGGACAGGCCGATGGGGCTTTCTTT. This codes for CASSYGQADGAFF.

The V gene is TRBV12-3 or TRBV12-4, the J gene TRBJ1-5, with D maybe TRBD1 (5 bases). There are 12 residues in the CDR3. The V end lost 4 bases, the J end lost 6 bases, and 7 bases lay between the germline ends. DNA for the CDR3: TGTGCCAGCAGTTGGGGGGGTCAGCCCCAGCATTTT. This sequence encodes CASSWGGQPQHF.

The chain employs TRBV10-3 and TRBJ1-6; 10 bases match TRBD1. The germline CDR1 and CDR2 sequences are ENHRY and SYGVKD. CDR3 length: 14 residues. J was trimmed by 8 bases and V by 4 bases; bases with no gene match: 2. CDR3 coding DNA: TGTGCCATCAGTGTTGGGACAGGGGATTCACCCCTCCACTTT. Amino acids: CAISVGTGDSPLHF.

This clonotype was found a few times. The rearrangement joins TRBV10-3 to TRBJ2-6; possibly TRBD1 for D (6 bases). From germline, CDR1 is ENHRY and CDR2 SYGVKD. The ends were cut back, 4 bases at V and 0 bases at J, with 13 bases in the middle. The CDR3 extends over 17 amino acids. The CDR3 spells CAISGTGQPSGANVLTF. The CDR3 DNA sequence: TGTGCCATCAGTGGCACGGGACAACCCTCTGGGGCCAACGTCCTGACTTTC.

In its sample, this clonotype was seen many times. V and J are TRBV2 and TRBJ2-1, with 9 bases aligning to TRBD2. The CDR3 covers 15 residues. Trimming removed 7 bases from V and 3 bases from J; junction bases left unmatched: 7. Germline V gives CDR1 SNHLY, CDR2 FYNNEI. The CDR3 loop is CASTPTSGFYNEQFF. In DNA, the CDR3 is TGTGCCAGCACCCCAACTAGCGGGTTCTACAATGAGCAGTTCTTC. The full variable domain, in which reference TRBV2 and TRBJ2-1 provide the parts outside the CDR3, is EPEVTQTPSHQVTQMGQEVILRCVPISNHLYFYWYRQILGQKVEFLVSFYNNEISEKSEIFDDQFSVERPDGSNFTLKIRSTKLEDSAMYFCASTPTSGFYNEQFFGPGTRLTVL.

V gene TRBV4-2 combines with J gene TRBJ2-5; 9 nucleotides line up with TRBD1. CDR1 is LGHNA, CDR2 YNFKEQ, per germline. CDR3 length: 15 amino acids. The trim removed 0 bases at V and 4 bases at J, leaving 3 bases unmatched. The CDR3, as DNA: TGTGCCAGCAGCCAAGAACAGGGGGCCAGAGAGACCCAGTACTTC. As protein: CASSQEQGARETQYF.

This clonotype was seen a few times. CDR3 nucleotide sequence: TGTGCCAGCAGCTTGAAGTTGAAGGAGACCCAGTACTTC. Translated: CASSLKLKETQYF. The genes are TRBV5-5 and TRBJ2-5, with D unresolved. The CDR3 loop spans 13 amino acids. Germline loops: CDR1 SGHKS, CDR2 YYEKEE (reference sequence). Trimming removed 1 base from V and 5 bases from J, with 9 bases in between.

This clonotype was found a few times. The rearrangement joins TRBV5-1 to TRBJ2-5; the match to TRBD2 covers 8 bases. The length of the CDR3 is 16 residues. Looked up from germline, CDR1 is SGHRS and CDR2 is YFSETQ. The ends lost 1 base at V and 1 base at J; junction bases unmatched: 6. The CDR3 DNA follows: TGCGCCAGCAGCTTGCAAGCGGGAGTTCTCCAAGAGACCCAGTACTTC. It yields the protein CASSLQAGVLQETQYF.

This clonotype was counted only a few times. The chain uses TRBV5-1 and TRBJ2-5; D may match TRBD1 or TRBD2 (7 bases each). The CDR3 consists of 14 residues. V was cut by 3 bases and J by 5 bases, with 14 bases left in between. Per germline, CDR1 SGHRS and CDR2 YFSETQ. CDR3 DNA sequence: TGCGCCAGCAGCTCGACAGGGAGGGAGGAGACCCAGTACTTC. As protein: CASSSTGREETQYF.

This clonotype has a handful of counts. V gene TRBV29-1 combines with J gene TRBJ2-1; 15 bases match TRBD2. CDR3 length: 18 residues. V shed 2 bases, J shed 2 bases, and the junction held 7 bases outside the gene matches. CDR1 and CDR2 (germline): SQVTM, ANQGSEA. This chain's CDR3 is CSVESSGLAGGPYNEQFF. The CDR3 bases are TGCAGCGTTGAAAGCTCGGGACTAGCGGGAGGACCCTACAATGAGCAGTTCTTC.

This clonotype has only one observation. V and J are TRBV18 and TRBJ1-2; D not certain. CDR1 and CDR2 from the germline V gene are KGHSH and LQKENI. This CDR3 has 13 amino acids. V shed 3 bases and J shed 3 bases, with 8 bases lying between them. The CDR3 coding sequence is TGTGCCAGCTCACCGGCTGGCTACTATGGCTACACCTTC. Its translation: CASSPAGYYGYTF.

This clonotype was seen more than once but under ten times. The chain employs TRBV6-5 and TRBJ2-2; D unclear. The V gene lost 5 bases and the J gene lost 6 bases, with 10 bases spanning the gap. The CDR3 is 13 residues long. The germline CDR1 and CDR2 sequences are MNHEY and SVGAGI. The DNA of the CDR3 is TGTGCCAGCAGTACTAACAGTCCCGGGGAGCTGTTTTTT. The encoded protein is CASSTNSPGELFF.

This clonotype was seen a handful of times. V and J are TRBV20-1 and TRBJ2-3; D is ambiguous. Germline V gene sequence: CDR1 DFQATT, CDR2 SNEGSKA (reference sequence). V was trimmed by 2 bases and J by 6 bases, leaving 9 bases between them. This CDR3 comprises 12 residues. As DNA, the CDR3 is TGCAGTGCTAGACTAGGCGGCGATACGCAGTATTTT. This encodes CSARLGGDTQYF.

The V gene is TRBV28, the J gene TRBJ2-1, with D maybe TRBD2 (5 bases). Trimming shortened V by 2 bases and J by 2 bases, and 13 bases separated the two germline ends. Germline values: CDR1 MDHEN, CDR2 SYDVKM. The CDR3 length is 16 residues. This chain's CDR3 is CASSLGETRAYNEQFF. The CDR3 coding sequence is TGTGCCAGCAGTTTAGGGGAGACCCGAGCCTACAATGAGCAGTTCTTC.

This clonotype was counted between two and nine times. V usage is TRBV5-1 and J usage is TRBJ2-4, with a weak D call TRBD1 (5 bases). The V gene's germline CDR1 is SGHRS and CDR2 YFSETQ. Trimming took off 2 bases at V and 9 bases at J, with 9 bases between the two ends. The CDR3 length is 12 residues. The CDR3 here is CASSLGQGIQYF. The CDR3 DNA follows: TGCGCCAGCAGCTTAGGGCAGGGCATTCAGTACTTC.

This clonotype was seen ten or more times. The CDR3 reads CASSLRDSEETQYF. In DNA, the CDR3 is TGCGCCAGCAGCTTGCGGGACTCGGAAGAGACCCAGTACTTC. The chain joins TRBV5-1 to TRBJ2-5, with D possibly being TRBD2 (6 bases). V dropped 1 base and J dropped 3 bases, with 10 bases sitting between them. The CDR3 is 14 amino acids. The germline gives CDR1 SGHRS, CDR2 YFSETQ.

The V and J genes are TRBV2 and TRBJ2-7; 9 nucleotides match TRBD1. The CDR3 totals 16 residues. V gave up 0 bases and J gave up 2 bases; unmatched junction bases: 5. Germline lookup yields CDR1 SNHLY and CDR2 FYNNEI. CDR3 sequence reads: CASSEALGQGAYEQYF. DNA of the CDR3: TGTGCCAGCAGTGAAGCCTTGGGACAGGGAGCCTACGAGCAGTACTTC.

This clonotype showed up just a few times. This chain joins TRBV7-2 and TRBJ1-3; TRBD1 might be the D (6 bases). Germline V lookup: CDR1 SGHTA, CDR2 FQGNSA. The CDR3 runs to 16 residues. With 0 bases removed from V and 6 bases from J, the gap between germline ends came to 15 bases. The CDR3 is CASSLASGATLNTIYF. The CDR3 DNA is TGTGCCAGCAGCTTAGCCTCAGGGGCTACGCTAAACACCATATATTTT.